The 5 T cell receptor beta chains listed next were all sequenced from one sample in a study of shared clonotypes between healthy human individuals. Repertoires were generated with immunoSEQ multiplex PCR, while TCRdb's copy carries only in-frame clones and drops some. The sample carries hundreds of thousands of clones, around 67% recorded once. The material sequenced was memory CD4+ T cells sorted from blood. The subset denotes: CD45RA-negative fraction. The receptors shown here come from a woman aged 30 to 39 in good health.

The chain has TRBV18 and TRBJ1-2, with 11 bases lining up with TRBD1. The germline V gene has CDR1 KGHSH and CDR2 LQKENI. The CDR3 has 16 amino acids. Unmatched junction bases numbered 4, after V lost 0 bases and J lost 4 bases. CDR3 in DNA: TGTGCCAGCTCACCACCGGGACAGGGGGTCGGCTATGGCTACACCTTC. Translated: CASSPPGQGVGYGYTF.

The V call is TRBV6-5, the J call TRBJ2-1, with D perhaps assigned TRBD1 or TRBD2 (5 bases each). The CDR3 runs 14 residues. CDR1 is MNHEY and CDR2 is SVGAGI in the germline V gene. Trimming cost V 5 bases and J 8 bases, with 16 bases left between them. The CDR3 here is CASSKRGRGDEQFF. The CDR3 DNA follows: TGTGCCAGCAGTAAAAGGGGCCGAGGGGATGAGCAGTTCTTC.

This clone was recorded many times. The genes are TRBV19 and TRBJ2-3; D might be TRBD2 (5 bases). V lost 4 bases to trimming and J lost 4 bases, with 24 bases between them. This CDR3 comprises 18 residues. Germline CDR1 and CDR2: LNHDA and SQIVND (reference sequence). The CDR3 DNA reads as TGTGCCAGTAGTAGCCCTGGAGAACTAGAGATCGACGCAGATACGCAGTATTTT. Translation gives CASSSPGELEIDADTQYF.

This clone was observed at least ten times. This chain uses TRBV10-1 with TRBJ2-5; D is unclear. V was shortened by 6 bases and J by 1 base, with 9 bases between the two germline ends. Germline values: CDR1 WNHNN, CDR2 SYGVQD (reference sequence). This CDR3 contains 13 residues. CDR3 nucleotide sequence: TGCGCCAGCAGCCGGAGTTTCCAAGAGACCCAGTACTTC. Translating it yields CASSRSFQETQYF.

This sequence joins TRBV6-4 and TRBJ2-1; 12 nucleotides agree with TRBD2. V trimming: 6 bases; J trimming: 7 bases; junction bases outside the gene matches: 7. Germline CDR1 and CDR2: MRHNA and SNTAGT. The CDR3 consists of 15 residues. The CDR3 DNA sequence: TGTGCCAGCAGCCAAGCTAGCGGGAGGGGAAATGAGCAGTTCTTC. As protein: CASSQASGRGNEQFF.